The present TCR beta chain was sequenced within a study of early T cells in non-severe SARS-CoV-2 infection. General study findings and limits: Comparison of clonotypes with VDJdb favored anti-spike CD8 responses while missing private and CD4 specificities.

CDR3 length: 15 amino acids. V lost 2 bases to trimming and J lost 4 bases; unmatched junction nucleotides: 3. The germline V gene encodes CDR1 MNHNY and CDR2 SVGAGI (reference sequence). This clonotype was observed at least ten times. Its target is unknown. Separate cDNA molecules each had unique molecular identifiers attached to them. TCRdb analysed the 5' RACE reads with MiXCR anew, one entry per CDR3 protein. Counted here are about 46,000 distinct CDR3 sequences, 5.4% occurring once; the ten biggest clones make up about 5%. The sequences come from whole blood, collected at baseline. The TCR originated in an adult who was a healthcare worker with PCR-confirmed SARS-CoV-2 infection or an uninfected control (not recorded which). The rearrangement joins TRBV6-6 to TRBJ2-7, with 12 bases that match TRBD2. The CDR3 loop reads CASSYHGTSGYEQYF. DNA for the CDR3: TGTGCCAGCAGTTACCACGGGACTAGCGGGTACGAGCAGTACTTC.